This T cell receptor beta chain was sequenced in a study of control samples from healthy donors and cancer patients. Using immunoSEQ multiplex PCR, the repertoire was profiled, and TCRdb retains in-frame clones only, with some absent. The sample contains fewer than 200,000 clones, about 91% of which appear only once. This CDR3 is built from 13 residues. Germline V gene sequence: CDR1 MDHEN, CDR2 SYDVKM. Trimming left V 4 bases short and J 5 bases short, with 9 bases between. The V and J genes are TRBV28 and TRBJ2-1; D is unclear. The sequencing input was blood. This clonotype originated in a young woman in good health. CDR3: CASSWGSNNEQFF. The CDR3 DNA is TGTGCCAGCAGTTGGGGTAGCAACAATGAGCAGTTCTTC.